Listed here are 8 T cell receptor beta chains from one sample, sequenced in a study of shared T cell receptors in the human thymus. Some clones are missing from TCRdb's copy, which holds only in-frame ones; the method was immunoSEQ multiplex PCR. The table has approximately 730,000 clones, approximately 83% seen once; the top ten hold 0.0095% to 0.013%. The data were also submitted as part of a second study, on human thymus T cells.

Material for sequencing was thymocytes. The source is a girl less than two years old with a congenital heart defect.

With regard to this clone: Distinct nucleotide sequences in the sample also encode this CDR3. The chain links TRBV10-3 to TRBJ1-2, with D perhaps matching TRBD1 (6 bases). CDR1 is ENHRY, CDR2 SYGVKD, per germline. With 1 base removed from V and 7 bases from J, the gap between germline ends came to 7 bases. This CDR3 spans 12 amino acids. The CDR3 reads CAISELGGGYTF. CDR3 bases: TGTGCCATCAGTGAGTTAGGGGGTGGCTACACCTTC.

The J gene is TRBJ2-7, the V gene TRBV6-1, with 9 nucleotides matching TRBD1. CDR3 length: 13 residues. With 6 bases clipped from V and 5 bases from J, the junction kept 5 bases outside the gene matches. CDR1 is MNHNS, CDR2 SASEGT, per germline. DNA for the CDR3: TGTGCCAGCAGCTGGACAGGGGTTCACGAGCAGTACTTC. It yields the protein CASSWTGVHEQYF.

V gene TRBV6-1 combines with J gene TRBJ2-1, with 9 bases fitting TRBD2. Trimming removed 0 bases from V and 9 bases from J; junction bases left unmatched: 6. The germline V gene has CDR1 MNHNS and CDR2 SASEGT. The CDR3 has 15 residues. CDR3 nucleotide sequence: TGTGCCAGCAGTGAAGCCGCGGGGGGGCCCCGTGAGCAGTTCTTC. As protein: CASSEAAGGPREQFF.

This clone was seen more than once but under ten times. This chain uses TRBV30 with TRBJ2-5, with 14 bases lining up with TRBD2. The V segment lost 0 bases and the J segment 5 bases; nucleotides outside the gene matches: 17. This CDR3 region has 20 residues. Looked up from germline, CDR1 is GTSNPN and CDR2 is SVGIG (reference sequence). CDR3 residues: CAWSVRGVTSGGASAETQYF. The CDR3 nucleotides read TGTGCCTGGAGTGTACGGGGGGTGACTAGCGGGGGGGCCTCGGCGGAGACCCAGTACTTC.

The rearrangement joins TRBV18 to TRBJ2-1; 10 bases align to TRBD2. Germline CDR1 and CDR2: KGHSH and LQKENI. Germline trimming cut 2 bases from V and 8 bases from J; bases unmatched to any gene: 9. The CDR3 length is 16 residues. The chain's CDR3 is CASSPFGGLAEDEQFF. CDR3 sequence (DNA): TGTGCCAGCTCACCATTCGGTGGACTAGCGGAAGATGAGCAGTTCTTC.

The CDR3 DNA follows: TGTGCCAGCAGCTTAGACAGACCTAATGAAAAACTGTTTTTT. Protein sequence: CASSLDRPNEKLFF. The chain carries TRBV5-6 and TRBJ1-4; maybe TRBD1 (5 bases). V was clipped by 2 bases and J by 3 bases, with 8 bases between them. CDR3 length: 14 residues. CDR1 and CDR2 (germline): SGHDT, YYEEEE.

This chain links TRBV5-1 with TRBJ2-7; TRBD2 might be the D (6 bases). The CDR3 extends over 14 amino acids. V was trimmed by 5 bases and J by 5 bases, leaving 17 bases between them. The V gene's germline CDR1 is SGHRS and CDR2 YFSETQ. The chain's CDR3 is CASSRERAVHEQYF. In DNA, the CDR3 is TGCGCCAGCAGTAGAGAGCGGGCTGTCCACGAGCAGTACTTC.

The rearrangement joins TRBV28 to TRBJ1-5; no clear D. Germline V gene sequence: CDR1 MDHEN, CDR2 SYDVKM. The CDR3 contains 13 residues. V lost 4 bases to trimming and J lost 5 bases, with 9 bases between them. CDR3 nucleotides: TGTGCCAGCAGTTCCGTTTGGCATCAGCCCCAGCATTTT. Protein product: CASSSVWHQPQHF. The full variable domain, in which reference TRBV28 and TRBJ1-5 provide the parts outside the CDR3, is DVKVTQSSRYLVKRTGEKVFLECVQDMDHENMFWYRQDPGLGLRLIYFSYDVKMKEKGDIPEGYSVSREKKERFSLILESASTNQTSMYLCASSSVWHQPQHFGDGTRLSIL.